The 2 T cell receptor beta chains below were found in one sample sequenced in a study of tumor and adjacent non-tumor tissue in lung cancer. The template was RNA from unsorted bulk tissue. Three rounds of nested PCR, following a modified ARM-PCR protocol, produced the TCRbeta library. TCRdb passed the multiplex PCR reads through MiXCR, listing each CDR3 protein once. The data show roughly 220,000 distinct CDR3 sequences, around 71% seen once. The sequencing sample was made of lung tumor tissue. The receptors here all came from a man between 60 and 75 years old with non-small cell lung cancer.

There are many counts of this clonotype. The chain employs TRBV6-1 and TRBJ1-2, with D perhaps matching TRBD1 (5 bases). The V end was cut by 7 bases, the J end by 8 bases, with 17 bases between. Germline V gene lookup returns CDR1 MNHNS and CDR2 SASEGT. CDR3 length: 13 residues. CDR3 region: CASKPTVMGGYTF. The CDR3 DNA follows: TGTGCCAGCAAGCCGACAGTAATGGGAGGCTACACCTTC.

As for this clonotype: The germline gene is not matched at one end of the junction; a read error may be the cause. The V and J genes are TRBV11-3 and TRBJ1-1; 8 nucleotides align to TRBD1. Germline V CDR1 and CDR2: SGHNT, YENEEA. The CDR3 extends over 15 amino acids. CDR3 amino acids: CDSSWTGTGNTEAFF. The CDR3 nucleotides read TGTGACAGCAGCTGGACCGGGACAGGGAACACTGAAGCTTTCTTT.